This is a list of T cell receptor beta chains from one sample in a study of neurological immune-mediated disorders. TCRdb re-called the 5' RACE reads through MiXCR, storing one row per CDR3 protein. The data show 100,000 to 150,000 distinct CDR3 sequences, about 3.4% seen once. What was sequenced was PBMCs. The receptors stem from a woman younger than 45 with multiple sclerosis. CDR3s include the opening cysteine and the closing phenylalanine or tryptophan. Each record gives: V gene, CDR3 length, CDR3 protein.

>TRBV20-1|13
CSAQGSGANVLTF
>TRBV5-5|12
CASSLAEGDAFF
>TRBV20-1|14
CSARATSGINEQFF
>TRBV29-1|12
CSVTYRTYEQYF
>TRBV7-9|18
CASSHLVDIGYSTDTQYF
>TRBV29-1|12
CSVQNPPSEQYF
>TRBV7-9|16
CASSSPGGATNEKLFF
>TRBV4-1|13
CASSQLDIREAFF
>TRBV20-1|15
CSARLLAGSTDTQYF
>TRBV27|15
CASSPSTGTYNEQFF
>TRBV15|14
CATSKDRVNSPLHF
>TRBV29-1|10
CSVTMETQYF
>TRBV29-1|14
CSVERTGENTEAFF
>TRBV29-1|11
CSVDRSETQYF
>TRBV20-1|17
CSARGLGGQAVYNEQFF
>TRBV29-1|13
CSVDYGRQGEQYF
>TRBV5-1|14
CASSSGQPNTEAFF
>TRBV18|13
CASSVSANYGYTF
>TRBV5-1|13
CASTLGGTGELFF
>TRBV6-5|14
CASSYTAVNTEAFF
>TRBV20-1|12
CSASGPTDEQFF
>TRBV4-3|15
CASSQDRAGSGELFF
>TRBV5-5|13
CASSLFEGNTIYF
>TRBV29-1|14
CSVGTGTRTGELFF
>TRBV29-1|12
CSVDAPNNEQFF
>TRBV7-2|14
CASSLLALKDTQYF
>TRBV7-8|15
CASSQSQVANYGYTF
>TRBV20-1|11
CSASSHYEQYF
>TRBV12-3/TRBV12-4|12
CASSLVGNTIYF
>TRBV5-1|16
CASLPRGQGAGTEAFF
>TRBV7-8|19
CASSLLPAGVSWWTGELFF
>TRBV7-8|16
CASSLVGGALNQPQHF
>TRBV25-1|12
CASSATGLEAFF
>TRBV7-2|10
CASGKERAFF
>TRBV7-9|13
CASSLVGTETQYF
>TRBV2|14
CASSERALNTEAFF
>TRBV7-6|15
CASSSKQGLAYEQYF
>TRBV10-3|13
CATRRGTEGIQYF
>TRBV20-1|13
CSALEDKSYEQYF
>TRBV6-1|11
CASRSQVVRFF
>TRBV6-2/TRBV6-3|17
CASKRVNSGTMNTEAFF
>TRBV11-2|14
CASSLEPGVTEAFF
>TRBV27|16
CASSSRGRTLYNEQFF
>TRBV12-3/TRBV12-4|15
CASSFWASGANVLTF
>TRBV20-1|11
CSGRGDTEAFF
>TRBV10-3|16
CAISDRPGQGDYEQYF
>TRBV15|14
CATRTSGSSETQYF
>TRBV20-1|13
CSARGLQGLEQFF
>TRBV12-3/TRBV12-4|14
CASGRDRGVHGYTF
>TRBV4-1|18
CASSQVQIPTSASNEQFF
>TRBV11-2|13
CASSVTQGETQYF
>TRBV7-8|16
CASSGGAGSYTDTQYF
>TRBV7-2|15
CASSGGTSGGYTQYF
>TRBV20-1|13
CSARPMTHPTQYF
>TRBV12-3/TRBV12-4|12
CASSQGTSEQYF
>TRBV30|13
CAWSESNTGELFF
>TRBV5-5|15
CASSLARGEGTEAFF
>TRBV27|15
CASSLALGRSGEQYF
>TRBV6-6|12
CASSGDWWEQFF
>TRBV10-3|14
CAISESLSGREQYF